A single T cell receptor (beta chain) is shown here with its context. The antigen is not known. Genomic DNA belonging to each subset was distributed in equal measure over several immunoSEQ plates. Libraries were prepared by immunoSEQ multiplex PCR; TCRdb keeps only in-frame clonotypes and omits some of them. Among around 600,000 clones, 90% to 95% were seen once, and the ten largest hold 0.095% to 0.14%. This sample was taken from a study of shared clonotypes between healthy human individuals. Whole-study context: Donors were a couple of women and a few men aged 18 to 49. The study, taken as a whole, reports: Despite large depth, sorted-subset datasets appeared incompletely sequenced.

Naive CD8 populations comprised CD45RO-negative cells positively selected for CCR7, excluding terminally differentiated effector memory CD45RA+ cells. V shed 5 bases and J shed 3 bases, with 10 bases lying between them. CDR1 is SGHAT, CDR2 FQNNGV, per germline. The CDR3 is 13 residues long. This TCR was recovered from a woman aged 25 to 39 in good health. Material for sequencing was naive CD8+ T cells sorted from blood. The chain recombines TRBV11-2 with TRBJ1-2; D ambiguous. For the CDR3, the DNA is TGTGCCAGCAGCCCAGGACTGCACTATGGCTACACCTTC. It yields the protein CASSPGLHYGYTF. The full variable domain, rest sourced from reference TRBV11-2 and TRBJ1-2, is EAGVAQSPRYKIIEKRQSVAFWCNPISGHATLYWYQQILGQGPKLLIQFQNNGVVDDSQLPKDRFSAERLKGVDSTLKIQPAKLEDSAVYLCASSPGLHYGYTFGSGTRLTVV.